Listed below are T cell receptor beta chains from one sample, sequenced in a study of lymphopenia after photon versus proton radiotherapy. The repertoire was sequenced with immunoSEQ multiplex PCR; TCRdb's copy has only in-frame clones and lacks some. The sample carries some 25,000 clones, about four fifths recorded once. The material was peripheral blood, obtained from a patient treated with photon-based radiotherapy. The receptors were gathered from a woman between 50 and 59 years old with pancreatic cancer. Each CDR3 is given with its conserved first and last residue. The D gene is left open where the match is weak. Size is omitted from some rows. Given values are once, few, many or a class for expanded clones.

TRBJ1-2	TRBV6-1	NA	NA	TGTGCCAGCAGTGAAGTAATAGTGGCGTTCGATGGCTACACCTTC	CASSEVIVAFDGYTF
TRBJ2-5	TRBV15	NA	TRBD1	TGTGCCACCAGCAGAGCAGGACAGGGGGCCTGGGAGACCCAGTACTTC	CATSRAGQGAWETQYF
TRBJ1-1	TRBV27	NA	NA	TGTGCCAGCAGTCCCACAGAGAACACTGAAGCTTTCTTT	CASSPTENTEAFF
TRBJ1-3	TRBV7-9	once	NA	TGTGCCAGCAGCTTAGTCCCCGACACCATATATTTT	CASSLVPDTIYF
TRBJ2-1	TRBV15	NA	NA	TGTGCCACCAGCAGAGATACGGGGTCCTACAATGAGCAGTTCTTC	CATSRDTGSYNEQFF
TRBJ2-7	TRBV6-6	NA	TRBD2	TGTGCCAGCAGTCAAGGTAGCGGGGGCATTCTTTACGAGCAGTACTTC	CASSQGSGGILYEQYF
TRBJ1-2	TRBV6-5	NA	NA	TGTGCCAGCAGCCCTGACAGGCAAAAGGGCTACACCTTC	CASSPDRQKGYTF
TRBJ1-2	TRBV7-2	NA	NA	TGTGCCAGCAGCTTAGCGTTTGGGTCGAGGAACTATGGCTACACCTTC	CASSLAFGSRNYGYTF
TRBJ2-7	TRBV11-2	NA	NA	TGTGCCAGCAGCTTAGAGGGGGGCTCCTACGAGCAGTACTTC	CASSLEGGSYEQYF
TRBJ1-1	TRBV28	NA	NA	TGTGCCAGCAGCCCATTGACAGCACGCTATGAAGCTTTCTTT	CASSPLTARYEAFF
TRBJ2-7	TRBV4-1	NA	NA	TGCGCCAGCAGCCAAGACGGGGCGGGGTTCACCTACGAGCAGTACTTC	CASSQDGAGFTYEQYF